This TCR beta chain came from a study of control samples from healthy donors and cancer patients. Sequencing was performed with immunoSEQ multiplex PCR; in TCRdb, only in-frame clones are kept and a portion is missing. The sample shows 100,000 to 150,000 clones, roughly 87% of them seen only once. V was cut by 2 bases and J by 2 bases, with 14 bases left in between. Germline assignment: CDR1 SGHRS and CDR2 YFSETQ. The length of the CDR3 is 15 residues. The sequence derives from a man between 18 and 29 years old in good health. The V gene is TRBV5-1, the J gene TRBJ2-7; D remains unclear. The sample was blood. Written as DNA, the CDR3 is TGCGCCAGCAGCTTACCCCCCGACGGAGCCTACGAGCAGTACTTC. Amino acid sequence: CASSLPPDGAYEQYF.